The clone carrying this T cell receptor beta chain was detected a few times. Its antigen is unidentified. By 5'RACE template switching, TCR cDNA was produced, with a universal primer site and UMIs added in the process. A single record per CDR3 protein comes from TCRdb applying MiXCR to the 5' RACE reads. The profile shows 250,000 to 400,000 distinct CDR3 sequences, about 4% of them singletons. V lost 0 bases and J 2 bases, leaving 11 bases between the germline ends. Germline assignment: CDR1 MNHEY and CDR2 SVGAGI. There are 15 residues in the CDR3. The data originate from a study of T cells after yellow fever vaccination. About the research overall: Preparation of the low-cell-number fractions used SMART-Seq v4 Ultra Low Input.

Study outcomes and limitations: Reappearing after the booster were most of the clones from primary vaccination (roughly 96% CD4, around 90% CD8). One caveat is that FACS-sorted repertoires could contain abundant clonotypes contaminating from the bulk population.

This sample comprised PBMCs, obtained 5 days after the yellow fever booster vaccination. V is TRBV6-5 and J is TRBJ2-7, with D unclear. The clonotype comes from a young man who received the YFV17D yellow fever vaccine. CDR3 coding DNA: TGTGCCAGCAGTTACTCGAACGGGCCGACCTACGAGCAGTACTTC. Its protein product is CASSYSNGPTYEQYF.